The 28 T cell receptor beta chains presented below share a single source sample, sequenced in a study of cytomegalovirus exposure and HLA in healthy donors. The PCR made use of 60 Vbeta and 13 Jbeta primers. Repertoires were generated with immunoSEQ multiplex PCR, while TCRdb's copy carries only in-frame clones and drops some. The data contain approximately 160,000 clones, around three quarters of them singletons. The source material was PBMCs. The receptor set was obtained from a woman younger than 45 in good health and CMV-seronegative.

This sequence joins TRBV29-1 and TRBJ1-1; D call uncertain. The V and J ends lost 5 bases and 3 bases respectively, with 10 bases between them. Germline V lookup: CDR1 SQVTM, CDR2 ANQGSEA. CDR3 size: 12 residues. CDR3 residues: CSVFNSDTEAFF. The CDR3 nucleotides read TGCAGCGTTTTTAATTCGGACACTGAAGCTTTCTTT.

The chain carries TRBV5-1 and TRBJ1-1, with TRBD1 matching 9 bases. CDR1 and CDR2 from the germline V gene are SGHRS and YFSETQ. Trimming at V came to 2 bases and at J to 2 bases, leaving 7 bases not matched to a gene. The CDR3 has 16 residues. Written as DNA, the CDR3 is TGCGCCAGCAGCTTAACAGGGGGCGCGATAAACACTGAAGCTTTCTTT. Protein product: CASSLTGGAINTEAFF.

This sequence joins TRBV5-6 and TRBJ1-3; D is uncertain. V lost 4 bases, J lost 1 base, and 12 bases lay in between. The CDR3 runs to 15 residues. Germline-derived CDR1 and CDR2 are SGHDT and YYEEEE. CDR3 DNA sequence: TGTGCCAGCAGCCCAGGCCCAGGTTCTGGAAACACCATATATTTT. It specifies CASSPGPGSGNTIYF.

The chain links TRBV2 to TRBJ1-5; D may be TRBD1 (6 bases). CDR1 is SNHLY and CDR2 is FYNNEI in the germline V gene. This CDR3 is 15 amino acids long. The V end was cut by 7 bases, the J end by 4 bases, with 17 bases between. The CDR3 region has the DNA TGTGCCAGCAAAAGGTTAACAGGGCCGAATCAGCCCCAGCATTTT. This translates into CASKRLTGPNQPQHF.

The J gene is TRBJ1-6, the V gene TRBV30, with D unclear. Germline V CDR1 and CDR2: GTSNPN, SVGIG (reference sequence). Between the trimmed V and J ends, which lost 3 bases and 7 bases, there was a span of 7 bases. The CDR3 has 12 residues. CDR3 sequence (DNA): TGTGCCTGGAGCGACGGGAATTCACCCCTCCACTTT. Protein sequence: CAWSDGNSPLHF.

This chain links TRBV19 with TRBJ1-5; D gene uncertain. The ends were cut back, 2 bases at V and 5 bases at J, with 7 bases in the middle. Germline V gene data show CDR1 as LNHDA and CDR2 as SQIVND (reference sequence). CDR3 size: 13 residues. The CDR3 loop reads CASSIQVYQPQHF. CDR3 DNA: TGTGCCAGTAGTATACAGGTATATCAGCCCCAGCATTTT.

This rearrangement joins TRBV28 to TRBJ1-2, with TRBD1 matching 7 bases. CDR1 and CDR2 from the germline V gene are MDHEN and SYDVKM. With V trimmed by 7 bases and J by 8 bases, 10 bases remained unmatched. This CDR3 is built from 13 residues. The CDR3 protein is CASTPATGVGYTF. CDR3 nucleotide sequence: TGTGCCAGCACCCCAGCCACAGGGGTAGGCTACACCTTC.

V gene TRBV19 combines with J gene TRBJ1-5; D possibly corresponds to TRBD1 (5 bases). Germline loops: CDR1 LNHDA, CDR2 SQIVND (reference sequence). Trimming took 5 bases from V and 5 from J, leaving 16 bases between them. There are 15 residues in the CDR3. CDR3: CASSPLEGGDQPQHF. CDR3 nucleotide sequence: TGTGCCAGTAGTCCCCTCGAAGGAGGGGATCAGCCCCAGCATTTT.

The sample holds a few counts of this clone. This chain uses TRBV19 with TRBJ1-5; TRBD1 agrees at 9 bases. V trimming: 4 bases; J trimming: 0 bases; junction bases outside the gene matches: 7. Germline-derived CDR1 and CDR2 are LNHDA and SQIVND (reference sequence). This CDR3 is 17 amino acids long. CDR3 sequence (DNA): TGTGCCAGTAGTAGGGGGACAGGGTCTTATAGCAATCAGCCCCAGCATTTT. This codes for CASSRGTGSYSNQPQHF.

The CDR3 spells CASSISDRVAPDTQYF. The CDR3 DNA follows: TGTGCCAGTAGTATCAGCGACAGGGTGGCCCCAGATACGCAGTATTTT. The chain carries TRBV19 and TRBJ2-3; 7 bases align to TRBD1. The V segment lost 3 bases and the J segment 4 bases; nucleotides outside the gene matches: 10. This CDR3 comprises 16 residues. Germline CDR1 and CDR2: LNHDA and SQIVND (reference sequence). The full variable domain, completed using reference TRBV19 and TRBJ2-3, is DGGITQSPKYLFRKEGQNVTLSCEQNLNHDAMYWYRQDPGQGLRLIYYSQIVNDFQKGDIAEGYSVSREKKESFPLTVTSAQKNPTAFYLCASSISDRVAPDTQYFGPGTRLTVL.

This clone was seen once. The rearrangement uses TRBV5-5 and TRBJ1-2; D is ambiguous. Germline V gene sequence: CDR1 SGHKS, CDR2 YYEKEE (reference sequence). V lost 1 base, J lost 5 bases, and 15 bases lay in between. The CDR3 loop spans 15 amino acids. CDR3 nucleotides: TGTGCCAGCAGCTTGCCGGCCCGGGGAGGGTATGGCTACACCTTC. It encodes CASSLPARGGYGYTF.

This sequence joins TRBV5-6 and TRBJ1-2, with D uncertain. Germline CDR1 and CDR2: SGHDT and YYEEEE. CDR3 length: 12 residues. Trimming left V 2 bases short and J 4 bases short, with 6 bases between. The chain's CDR3 is CASSLGVYGYTF. The CDR3 bases are TGTGCCAGCAGCTTAGGAGTCTATGGCTACACCTTC.

The chain links TRBV14 to TRBJ2-5, with no clear D. The germline V gene has CDR1 SGHDN and CDR2 FVKESK. The CDR3 has 14 residues. The ends were cut back, 4 bases at V and 5 bases at J, with 14 bases in the middle. CDR3 coding DNA: TGTGCCAGCAGCCGAGCCCTCGAAGTGGAGACCCAGTACTTC. Amino acid sequence: CASSRALEVETQYF.

This clone came up a few times. The chain combines TRBV5-1 with TRBJ2-7; D is unclear. The V gene's germline CDR1 is SGHRS and CDR2 YFSETQ. V lost 4 bases, J lost 7 bases, and 18 bases lay in between. This CDR3 contains 14 residues. CDR3 sequence (DNA): TGCGCCAGCAGCCGCTCGAGGTCTGACGGAGAGCAGTACTTC. This codes for CASSRSRSDGEQYF.

The chain recombines TRBV19 with TRBJ1-5, with D tentatively TRBD1 (5 bases). Germline lookup yields CDR1 LNHDA and CDR2 SQIVND (reference sequence). V lost 7 bases, J lost 7 bases, and 17 bases lay in between. This CDR3 region has 14 residues. DNA of the CDR3: TGTGCCAGTACCATCAACGGGGGGGAGCAGCCCCAGCATTTT. It yields the protein CASTINGGEQPQHF.

This chain uses TRBV7-2 with TRBJ2-3; 7 positions agree with TRBD1. This CDR3 region has 18 residues. After removal of 0 bases from V and 3 bases from J, the junction contained 12 bases not matched to a gene. In germline, CDR1 is SGHTA, CDR2 FQGNSA. CDR3 DNA sequence: TGTGCCAGCAGCTTAGCAGGGGGCCAGGGCCACGAAACAGATACGCAGTATTTT. The encoded protein is CASSLAGGQGHETDTQYF.

This clone was observed a few times. The chain carries TRBV27 and TRBJ1-1; 9 bases match TRBD1. Germline values: CDR1 MNHEY, CDR2 SMNVEV (reference sequence). The CDR3 covers 15 residues. V dropped 4 bases and J dropped 7; count of bases not matched to a gene: 10. In nucleotides, the CDR3 is TGTGCCAGCAGTTACTTCCCCAGGGGACAGGGTGAAGCTTTCTTT. It specifies CASSYFPRGQGEAFF.

V is TRBV2 and J is TRBJ1-1; D gene unclear. Germline values: CDR1 SNHLY, CDR2 FYNNEI. V was trimmed by 10 bases and J by 0 bases, leaving 9 bases between them. This CDR3 has 12 residues. Here the CDR3 reads CATPGMNTEAFF. The CDR3 DNA is TGTGCCACCCCCGGGATGAACACTGAAGCTTTCTTT.

The chain uses TRBV28 and TRBJ2-1, with 12 bases matching TRBD1. J lost 7 bases, V lost 6 bases, and 7 bases had no gene match. Per the germline V gene, CDR1 is MDHEN and CDR2 is SYDVKM. The CDR3 totals 15 residues. The CDR3 protein is CASSTGTGGGNEQFF. DNA of the CDR3: TGTGCCAGCAGCACCGGGACAGGGGGCGGGAATGAGCAGTTCTTC.

This clone has more than one count but fewer than ten. The chain joins TRBV7-2 to TRBJ1-2; D is ambiguous. Germline values: CDR1 SGHTA, CDR2 FQGNSA. V lost 1 base and J lost 8, with 14 bases in between. This CDR3 comprises 14 residues. This chain's CDR3 is CASSLGGRERGYTF. The DNA of the CDR3 is TGTGCCAGCAGCTTAGGAGGGAGGGAAAGAGGCTACACCTTC.

The rearrangement uses TRBV10-3 and TRBJ1-3; 7 bases fit TRBD1. The CDR3 sequence is 16 residues long. Germline V gene sequence: CDR1 ENHRY, CDR2 SYGVKD. Germline trimming cut 3 bases from V and 1 base from J; bases unmatched to any gene: 6. The CDR3 protein is CAISDPGTESGNTIYF. The CDR3 nucleotides are TGTGCCATCAGTGATCCCGGGACAGAATCTGGAAACACCATATATTTT.

The CDR3 sequence is CAWRPGFGEKLFF. The DNA for the CDR3 is TGTGCCTGGAGGCCGGGGTTCGGTGAAAAACTGTTTTTT. The J gene is TRBJ1-4, the V gene TRBV30, with unresolved D. V was shortened by 3 bases and J by 7 bases, with 12 bases between the two germline ends. In germline, CDR1 is GTSNPN, CDR2 SVGIG (reference sequence). This CDR3 spans 13 amino acids.

The chain links TRBV19 to TRBJ1-5, with TRBD1 as a possible D gene (5 bases). V was cut by 2 bases and J by 4 bases, with 12 bases left in between. The CDR3 runs 15 residues. Germline CDR1 is LNHDA and CDR2 is SQIVND (reference sequence). CDR3 region: CASSIKGRMNQPQHF. The CDR3, as DNA: TGTGCCAGTAGTATAAAGGGGCGGATGAATCAGCCCCAGCATTTT.

The chain uses TRBV7-9 and TRBJ1-6, with a possible D match to TRBD1 (6 bases). This CDR3 has 16 residues. Germline CDR1 SEHNR, CDR2 FQNEAQ (reference sequence). Trimming removed 5 bases from V and 10 bases from J, with 21 bases in between. CDR3 residues: CASSPSLGATESPLHF. CDR3 sequence (DNA): TGTGCCAGCAGCCCCTCTCTGGGGGCCACGGAATCACCCCTCCACTTT.

The chain is built from TRBV5-8 and TRBJ2-7; D call uncertain. Trimming removed 1 base at V and 2 bases at J, with 7 bases between. This CDR3 region has 13 residues. From germline, CDR1 is SGHTS and CDR2 YDEGEE. CDR3 nucleotide sequence: TGTGCCAGCAGCTTGTTTATCCCCTACGAGCAGTACTTC. Translation gives CASSLFIPYEQYF.

A note on this clone: Its ends do not fully match the called genes, so a read error is possible. J is TRBJ1-2 and V is TRBV10-3; 9 positions agree with TRBD1. Germline loops: CDR1 ENHRY, CDR2 SYGVKD. The CDR3 extends over 14 amino acids. The DNA of the CDR3 is TGTGCCATCAGGTCACAGGGGGCGAGCGAGGGGAACGCCTTC. This sequence encodes CAIRSQGASEGNAF.

This chain links TRBV27 with TRBJ2-1; D not resolved. V lost 3 bases to trimming and J lost 9 bases, with 6 bases between them. The CDR3 contains 11 residues. The germline gives CDR1 MNHEY, CDR2 SMNVEV (reference sequence). The CDR3 DNA reads TGTGCCAGCAGTTTTCTTTCTGAGCAGTTCTTC. Its protein is CASSFLSEQFF.

The CDR3 DNA sequence: TGTGCCAGTAGTACAACACGGGACACTTACGAGCAGTACTTC. This codes for CASSTTRDTYEQYF. V is TRBV19 and J is TRBJ2-7, with a tentative D call TRBD1 (6 bases). With 4 bases removed from V and 4 bases from J, the gap between germline ends came to 14 bases. The germline CDR1 and CDR2 sequences are LNHDA and SQIVND (reference sequence). This CDR3 has 14 amino acids.